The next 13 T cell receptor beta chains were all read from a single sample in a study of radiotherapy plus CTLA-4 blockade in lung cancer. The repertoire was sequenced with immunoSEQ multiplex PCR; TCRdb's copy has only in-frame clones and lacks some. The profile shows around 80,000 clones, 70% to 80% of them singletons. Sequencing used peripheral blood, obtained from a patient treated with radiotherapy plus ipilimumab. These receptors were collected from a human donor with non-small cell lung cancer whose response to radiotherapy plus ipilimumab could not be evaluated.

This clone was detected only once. Here the CDR3 DNA reads TGTGCCAGCAGTTCGGCACAGGGCCCCTACGAGCAGTACTTC. This sequence encodes CASSSAQGPYEQYF. The rearrangement links TRBV27 to TRBJ2-7, with a tentative D call TRBD1 (6 bases). V dropped 4 bases and J dropped 2 bases, with 12 bases sitting between them. This CDR3 has 14 residues. Germline CDR1 MNHEY, CDR2 SMNVEV (reference sequence).

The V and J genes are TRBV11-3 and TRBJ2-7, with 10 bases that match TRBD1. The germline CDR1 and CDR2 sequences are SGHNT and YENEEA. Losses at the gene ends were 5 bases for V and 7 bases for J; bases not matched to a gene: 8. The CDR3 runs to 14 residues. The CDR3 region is CASSTSGQGIEQYF. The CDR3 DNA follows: TGTGCCAGCAGCACCTCGGGACAGGGGATAGAGCAGTACTTC.

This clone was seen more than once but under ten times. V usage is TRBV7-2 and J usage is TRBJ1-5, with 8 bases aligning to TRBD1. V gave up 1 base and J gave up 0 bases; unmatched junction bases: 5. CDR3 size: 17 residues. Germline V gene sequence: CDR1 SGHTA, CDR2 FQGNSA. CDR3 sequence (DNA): TGTGCCAGCAGCTTAGTCGGGACAGGACATAGCAATCAGCCCCAGCATTTT. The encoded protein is CASSLVGTGHSNQPQHF.

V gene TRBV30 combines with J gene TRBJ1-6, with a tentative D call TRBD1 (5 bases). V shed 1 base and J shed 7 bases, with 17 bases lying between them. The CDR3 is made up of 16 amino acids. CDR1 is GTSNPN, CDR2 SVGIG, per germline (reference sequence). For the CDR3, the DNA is TGTGCCTGGAGTGCAGGTGCAGGGAGGTCGAATTCACCCCTCCACTTT. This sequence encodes CAWSAGAGRSNSPLHF.

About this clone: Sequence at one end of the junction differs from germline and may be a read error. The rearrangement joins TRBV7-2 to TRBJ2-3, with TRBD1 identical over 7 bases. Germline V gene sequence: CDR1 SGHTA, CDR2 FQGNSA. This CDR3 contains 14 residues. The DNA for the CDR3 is TGTGCCTGCAGGGGGAGCCCTTCGCCAGATACGCAGTATTTT. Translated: CACRGSPSPDTQYF.

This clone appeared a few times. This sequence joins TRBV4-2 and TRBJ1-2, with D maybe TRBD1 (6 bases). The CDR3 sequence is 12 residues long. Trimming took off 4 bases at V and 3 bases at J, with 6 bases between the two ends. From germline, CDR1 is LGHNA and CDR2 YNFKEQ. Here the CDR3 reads CASSRQDYGYTF. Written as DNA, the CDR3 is TGTGCCAGCAGCCGACAGGACTATGGCTACACCTTC.

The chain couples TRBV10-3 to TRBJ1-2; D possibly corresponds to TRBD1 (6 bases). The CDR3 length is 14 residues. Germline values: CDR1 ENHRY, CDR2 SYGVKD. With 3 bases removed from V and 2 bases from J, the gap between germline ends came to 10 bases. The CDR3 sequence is CAISDPGENYGYTF. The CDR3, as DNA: TGTGCCATCAGTGACCCAGGGGAGAACTATGGCTACACCTTC.

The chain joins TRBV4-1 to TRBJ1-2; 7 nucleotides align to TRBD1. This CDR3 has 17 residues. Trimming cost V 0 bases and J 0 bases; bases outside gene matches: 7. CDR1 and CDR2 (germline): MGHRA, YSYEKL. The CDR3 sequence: CASSQDAGTVANYGYTF. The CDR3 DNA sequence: TGCGCCAGCAGCCAAGACGCCGGGACAGTCGCTAACTATGGCTACACCTTC.

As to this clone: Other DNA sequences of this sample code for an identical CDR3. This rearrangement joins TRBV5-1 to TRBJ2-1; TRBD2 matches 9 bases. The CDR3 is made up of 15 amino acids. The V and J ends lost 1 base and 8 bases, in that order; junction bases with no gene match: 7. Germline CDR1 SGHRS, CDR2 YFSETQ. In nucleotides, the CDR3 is TGCGCCAGCAGCTTGTGGGGCGGGGGGGCTGATGAGCAGTTCTTC. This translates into CASSLWGGGADEQFF.

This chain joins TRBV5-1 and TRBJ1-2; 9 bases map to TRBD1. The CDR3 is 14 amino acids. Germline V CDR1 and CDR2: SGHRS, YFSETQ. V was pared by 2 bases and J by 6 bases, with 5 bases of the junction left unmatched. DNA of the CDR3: TGCGCCAGCAGCTTAGACCGGACAGGGGATGGCTACACCTTC. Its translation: CASSLDRTGDGYTF.

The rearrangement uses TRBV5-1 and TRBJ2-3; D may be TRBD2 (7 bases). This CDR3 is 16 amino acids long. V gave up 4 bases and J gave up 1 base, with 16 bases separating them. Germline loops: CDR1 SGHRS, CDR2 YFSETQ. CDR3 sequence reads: CASSPTGAGGTDTQYF. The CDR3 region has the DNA TGCGCCAGCAGCCCGACGGGGGCGGGGGGCACAGATACGCAGTATTTT.

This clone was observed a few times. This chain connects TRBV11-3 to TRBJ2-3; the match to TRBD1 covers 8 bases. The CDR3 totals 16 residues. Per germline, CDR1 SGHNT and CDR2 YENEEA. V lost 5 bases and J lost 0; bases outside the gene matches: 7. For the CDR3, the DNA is TGTGCCAGCAGCCCTCGACAGGGGATAAGCACAGATACGCAGTATTTT. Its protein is CASSPRQGISTDTQYF.

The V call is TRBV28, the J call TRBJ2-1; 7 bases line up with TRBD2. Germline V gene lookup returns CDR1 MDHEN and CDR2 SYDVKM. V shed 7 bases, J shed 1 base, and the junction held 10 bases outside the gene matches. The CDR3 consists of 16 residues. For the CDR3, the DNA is TGTGCCAGCACCTGGCTTAGCGGGTTTTCCTACAATGAGCAGTTCTTC. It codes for CASTWLSGFSYNEQFF.